This is a list of T cell receptor beta chains from one sample in a study of T cell changes during pregnancy in multiple sclerosis. The data were produced by immunoSEQ multiplex PCR, yet TCRdb's version contains in-frame clones alone and is incomplete. The table includes over 85,000 clones, around 93% detected once. Sequencing used peripheral blood, obtained in the first trimester of pregnancy. These receptors were taken from a female donor in good health, enrolled as a control in a pregnancy study. Both conserved end residues are part of each CDR3. A D gene is named only where the DNA matches it firmly. A clone size is listed for some rows: how often the clone was seen (once, few, many), or a class if it is expanded.

v_gene: TRBV7-9; d_gene: TRBD1; j_gene: TRBJ1-1; abundance: once; CDR3nt: TGTGCCAGCAGCTTAAAAGAAGGGGGCCACACTGAAGCTTTCTTT; CDR3aa: CASSLKEGGHTEAFF
v_gene: TRBV7-2; d_gene: .; j_gene: TRBJ2-3; abundance: .; CDR3nt: TGTGCCAGCAGCTTCGGACAGAAAGATACGCAGTATTTT; CDR3aa: CASSFGQKDTQYF
v_gene: TRBV5-1; d_gene: .; j_gene: TRBJ1-5; abundance: .; CDR3nt: TGCGCCAGCAGCGCCTCGGGGGTCAGCAATCAGCCCCAGCATTTT; CDR3aa: CASSASGVSNQPQHF
v_gene: TRBV19; d_gene: .; j_gene: TRBJ1-5; abundance: .; CDR3nt: TGTGCCAGTAGTCCCCGAGACAGATATCAGCCCCAGCATTTT; CDR3aa: CASSPRDRYQPQHF
v_gene: TRBV19; d_gene: TRBD1; j_gene: TRBJ1-3; abundance: .; CDR3nt: TGTGCCAGTATGGACAGGCACTCTGGAAACACCATATATTTT; CDR3aa: CASMDRHSGNTIYF
v_gene: TRBV4-1; d_gene: .; j_gene: TRBJ2-7; abundance: .; CDR3nt: TGCGCCAGCAGCCCCGGGGACACCGGTTACGAGCAGTACTTC; CDR3aa: CASSPGDTGYEQYF
v_gene: TRBV7-9; d_gene: .; j_gene: TRBJ1-5; abundance: .; CDR3nt: TGTGCCAGCAGCTTTCAGGGGAGGCCCCAGCATTTT; CDR3aa: CASSFQGRPQHF
v_gene: TRBV7-8; d_gene: TRBD1; j_gene: TRBJ2-7; abundance: .; CDR3nt: TGTGCCAGCAGCTTAGGAGCCAGCCCGGGACAGGCTATATACGAGCAGTACTTC; CDR3aa: CASSLGASPGQAIYEQYF
v_gene: TRBV7-9; d_gene: TRBD1; j_gene: TRBJ2-7; abundance: .; CDR3nt: TGTGCCAGCAGCGAAGGACAGGGGCGAACCTACGAGCAGTACTTC; CDR3aa: CASSEGQGRTYEQYF
v_gene: TRBV27; d_gene: TRBD2; j_gene: TRBJ2-7; abundance: .; CDR3nt: TGTGCCAGCAGTTACTCTAGCGGGGGGTACTACGAGCAGTACTTC; CDR3aa: CASSYSSGGYYEQYF
v_gene: TRBV28; d_gene: .; j_gene: TRBJ1-5; abundance: .; CDR3nt: TGTGCCAGCAGTTTATATACATATAGCAATCAGCCCCAGCATTTT; CDR3aa: CASSLYTYSNQPQHF
v_gene: TRBV21-1; d_gene: .; j_gene: TRBJ1-6; abundance: .; CDR3nt: TGTGCCAGCCTCAAGCCGGACAGGAGGCTAGGTAATTCACCCCTCCACTTT; CDR3aa: CASLKPDRRLGNSPLHF
v_gene: TRBV9; d_gene: TRBD2; j_gene: TRBJ2-1; abundance: .; CDR3nt: TGTGCCAGCAGCGTAGTAGGAGCGGGGGGGATCTACAATGAGCAGTTCTTC; CDR3aa: CASSVVGAGGIYNEQFF
v_gene: TRBV6-6; d_gene: TRBD2; j_gene: TRBJ2-1; abundance: .; CDR3nt: TGTGCCAGCAGTTACGAGGGACTAGGGGACAATGAGCAGTTCTTC; CDR3aa: CASSYEGLGDNEQFF
v_gene: TRBV4-3; d_gene: .; j_gene: TRBJ2-1; abundance: .; CDR3nt: TGCGCCAGCAGCCAAGATCGAGGGGGCTCCTACAATGAGCAGTTCTTC; CDR3aa: CASSQDRGGSYNEQFF
v_gene: TRBV27; d_gene: .; j_gene: TRBJ2-7; abundance: .; CDR3nt: TGTGCCAGCAGTCAGGGCTACGAGCAGTACTTC; CDR3aa: CASSQGYEQYF